This TCR beta chain was profiled in a study of blood T cells in healthy people across ages. Study information: T cells yielded about one barcoded beta molecule per two cells through template switching. Study findings and constraints: Strong correlation was found linking TCR beta diversity to naive T cell percentage.

Sample-barcoded 5' priming and a J-beta primer mix drove a second PCR of roughly 6 to 12 cycles. TCRdb re-analysed the 5' RACE reads in MiXCR, keeping a single row per CDR3 protein. The table has approximately 810,000 distinct CDR3 sequences, about 30% seen once. Isolation recovered at least 7 million PBMCs from every sample. About this clonotype: Its antigen is unidentified.

The V gene's germline CDR1 is SGHAT and CDR2 FQDESV (reference sequence). The length of the CDR3 is 15 residues. Trimming stripped 5 bases from V and 4 bases from J, with 17 bases between. The rearrangement joins TRBV11-1 to TRBJ1-2; D may be TRBD1 (6 bases). This receptor was obtained from a woman older than 75 in good health. Sequenced input: blood. The CDR3 sequence: CASSDLGGRVYGYTF. CDR3 bases: TGTGCCAGCAGCGATCTCGGGGGGCGAGTCTATGGCTACACCTTC.